This TCR beta chain comes out of a study of OX40 agonist ivuxolimab in advanced cancers. With respect to the entire study: Ivuxolimab was a fully human IgG2 agonistic monoclonal antibody targeting the costimulatory receptor OX40 (CD134). Intravenous ivuxolimab was administered to patients every 2 weeks at six dose levels: 0.01, 0.1, 0.3, 1.5, 3 and 10 mg/kg. Of the approximately 53 patients in dose escalation, about 19 had hepatocellular carcinoma, roughly 15 had melanoma, 9 had renal cell carcinoma and 9 had head and neck cancer. In the dose-escalation cohort, approximately 83% of patients were male, and the mean age was approximately 60 years with a range of about 20 to 80. Patients were allowed to have had prior anti-PD-1, anti-PD-L1 or anti-CTLA-4 therapy, and more than 35% of the dose-escalation patients had been treated with checkpoint inhibitors. Partial responses occurred in three dose-escalation patients, of whom one had hepatocellular carcinoma and two had cutaneous melanoma. Peripheral TCRbeta sequencing aimed to test whether ivuxolimab altered TCR sequence diversity and caused clonal T-cell expansion. The paper reports the monotherapy dose-escalation portion (N of about 47 patients) of the phase I ivuxolimab trial.

Patients with autoimmune disease history or receiving systemic immunosuppression were excluded from the trial. In every dose cohort, peripheral blood was drawn for TCR sequencing at baseline, cycle 4 day 1, and cycle 7 day 1. Samples were obtained from an open-label, multicenter, first-in-human phase I dose-escalation trial of ivuxolimab. The trial enrolled adults with locally advanced or metastatic head and neck squamous cell, hepatocellular, melanoma or renal cell carcinoma. Before TCR sequencing, CD4+ and CD8+ T cells were separately sorted from peripheral blood. As regards this clone: Its binding antigen is unknown. No base quality information exists; no much larger clone differs at one position.

The CDR3 covers 13 residues, taking in both the cysteine and the phenylalanine. The DNA shown is the 39-base CDR3, in frame from base 1. V and J are truncated by 1 base and 4 bases respectively, leaving an intervening sequence of 7 bases. The germline V gene yields SGHVS for CDR1 and FQNEAQ for CDR2. Study-level results and caveats: After ivuxolimab, more expanded clones were found on average in CD8+ T cells than in CD4+ T cells. Clonal expansion of both CD4+ and CD8+ blood T cells was observed from baseline to week 6 at doses 0.1 to 3.0 mg/kg. Low levels of normalized T-cell clonal expansion were also shown by some nonresponding patients. Antigen specificity was not determined for the clonally expanded peripheral T cells. In the 0.1-3.0 mg/kg groups, partial responders had among the lowest normalized peripheral clonal expansion, particularly in CD8+ T cells.

Genomic DNA was extracted from sorted cells for sequencing of the TCRbeta CDR3 region. The immunoSEQ Assay was used for sequencing of TCRbeta CDR3 regions. TCRdb obtained this table from immuneACCESS and retained in-frame rearrangements with V and J assigned. These tables miss some clones; where compared with another copy, unresolved V genes account for less than half of the shortfall, and the remainder is unexplained. Within this sample are about 66,000 clones, with less than 85% of them counted one time only. Clones ranked in the top ten supply about 4.1% of the sample. The TCR was taken from an adult with an advanced solid tumor such as melanoma, head and neck, liver or kidney cancer. The sequence is built from TRBV7-8 and TRBJ1-2; the D gene is unclear. The sequences come from CD4+ or CD8+ T cells sorted from blood, collected in a trial of the OX40 agonist ivuxolimab. Read as DNA, the sequence is TGTGCCAGCAGCTTAGATAGATTCTATGGCTACACCTTC. This encodes CASSLDRFYGYTF.